The rows below give T cell receptor beta chains drawn from one sample of a study of CD8 T cells in Susac syndrome. One entry per CDR3 protein results from TCRdb running MiXCR on the immunoSEQ multiplex PCR reads. The table shows some 200,000 distinct CDR3 sequences, with around nine tenths occurring only once. Sequencing was done on a sample of CD8+ T cells from PBMCs. The receptors come from a human donor with multiple sclerosis. Each CDR3 is given with its conserved first and last residue. A D gene is named only where the DNA matches it firmly. Size values are once, few and many counts, or a class for expanded clones, and some rows have none.

j_call v_call clone_size d_call cdr3_nt cdr3_aa
TRBJ1-1 TRBV30 once NA TGTGCCCGACAGGAGTCTGCTGAAGCTTTCTTT CARQESAEAFF
TRBJ1-1 TRBV19 NA NA TGTGCCAGTAGTATATCAATGAACACTGAAGCTTTCTTT CASSISMNTEAFF
TRBJ2-7 TRBV20-1 once TRBD2 TGCAGTGCTAGTAGCGGGGGGGACGAGCAGTACTTC CSASSGGDEQYF
TRBJ2-2 TRBV7-9 NA NA TGTGCCAGCAGCCTTACTAGCACGTTGACCGGGGAGCTGTTTTTT CASSLTSTLTGELFF
TRBJ2-7 TRBV6-5 few NA TGTGCCAGCTCCCCAGCGTTGGGCCCAAACTCCGAGCAGTACTTC CASSPALGPNSEQYF
TRBJ1-2 TRBV5-6 NA NA TGTGCCAGCAGCTTGGCTACCGGCCCCGGCGGCTATGGCTACACCTTC CASSLATGPGGYGYTF
TRBJ2-3 TRBV12-3/TRBV12-4 NA TRBD1 TGTGCCAGCAGTTTCGGACAGGGGAGCACAGATACGCAGTATTTT CASSFGQGSTDTQYF
TRBJ2-1 TRBV2 NA TRBD1 TGTGCCAGCAGTGGTCGGCGGGACAGGGTTATCGATGAGCAGTTCTTC CASSGRRDRVIDEQFF
TRBJ2-7 TRBV20-1 NA NA TGCAGTGCTAGAGATTCACAGGGAAAGCACCCAGGAGGCTACGAGCAGTACTTC CSARDSQGKHPGGYEQYF
TRBJ2-5 TRBV7-2 NA TRBD2 TGTGCCAGCAGCCCCGGGACTAGCGGGAGTTTTGAAGAGACCCAGTACTTC CASSPGTSGSFEETQYF
TRBJ2-1 TRBV6-5 NA TRBD2 TGTGCCAGCAGTTATATACTAGCGGGAGTCCATGAGCAGTTCTTC CASSYILAGVHEQFF
TRBJ2-7 TRBV5-6 NA NA TGTGCCAGCAGCTTGGTCCCCTACGAGCAGTACTTC CASSLVPYEQYF
TRBJ2-7 TRBV21-1 NA NA TGTGCCAGCAGCGCACAGGGTAACTCCTACGAGCAGTACTTC CASSAQGNSYEQYF
TRBJ2-5 TRBV2 once NA TGTGCCAGCAGTTCCGGGGCCTTCGAGACCCAGTACTTC CASSSGAFETQYF
TRBJ2-7 TRBV7-9 NA NA TGTGCCAGCAGCTACCCGGGGCAGCCCTACGAGCAGTACTTC CASSYPGQPYEQYF
TRBJ2-7 TRBV7-3 NA TRBD2 TGTGCCAGCAGCTCCGGGGGGGGAGACCTCTACGAGCAGTACTTC CASSSGGGDLYEQYF
TRBJ2-2 TRBV4-1 NA NA TGCGCCAGCAGCCAAGATCTCGTACTAGGCGCCGGGGAGCTGTTTTTT CASSQDLVLGAGELFF
TRBJ1-2 TRBV9 once NA TGTGCCAGCAGCAAAGAGGGACACCCGGGAGGTGGCTACACCTTC CASSKEGHPGGGYTF
TRBJ1-2 TRBV4-2 once NA TGTGCCAGCAAAAGGACTAACTATGGCTACACCTTC CASKRTNYGYTF
TRBJ1-2 TRBV30 few NA TGTGCCTGGAGCTTATGGAACTATGGCTACACCTTC CAWSLWNYGYTF
TRBJ2-1 TRBV24-1 NA NA TGTGCCACCAGTGACCCCCGCATGCCCTACAATGAGCAGTTCTTC CATSDPRMPYNEQFF
TRBJ2-5 TRBV12-3/TRBV12-4 NA TRBD2 TGTGCCAGCGGAAGGACGTTAGCGGGAGGTCAGGAGACCCAGTACTTC CASGRTLAGGQETQYF
TRBJ1-5 TRBV4-2 NA NA TGTGCCAGCAGCCAAGAGTTACAGGGATGGGATCAGCCCCAGCATTTT CASSQELQGWDQPQHF
TRBJ2-1 TRBV7-8 NA TRBD2 TGTGCCAGCAGCTTAGCCCAAGCGGGGGGGCGTGATGAGCAGTTCTTC CASSLAQAGGRDEQFF
TRBJ2-7 TRBV16 few NA TGTGCCAGCAGCCTCCGGACTGTTGGCTACGAGCAGTACTTC CASSLRTVGYEQYF
TRBJ2-7 TRBV11-2 NA TRBD2 TGTGCCAGCAGCCAGGGACTAGCGGGGTACGAGCAGTACTTC CASSQGLAGYEQYF
TRBJ1-2 TRBV4-3 NA TRBD1 TGCGCCAGCAGCGTCGGAGAGGGGGCGCATGGCTACACCTTC CASSVGEGAHGYTF